The rows below give T cell receptor beta chains drawn from one sample of a study of regulatory T cells in long-lasting Graves disease. TCRdb used MiXCR to reprocess the multiplex PCR reads, holding one entry per CDR3 protein. The sample contains 420,000 or so distinct CDR3 sequences, about 20% of which appear only once. Material: peripheral blood mononuclear cells (PBMCs), obtained when the disease was refractory, from a patient treated with antithyroid drugs. These receptor sequences come from a female donor with Graves disease. CDR3s include the opening cysteine and the closing phenylalanine or tryptophan. The D gene is left open where the match is weak. A row's size may be missing; if present it is once, few, many or a size class.

TRBJ1-4 | TRBV27 | NA | many | TGTGCCAGCAGTCATACCCCAGTCTTGGCAACTAATGAAAAACTGTTTTTT | CASSHTPVLATNEKLFF
TRBJ2-7 | TRBV28 | TRBD2 | NA | TGTGCCAGCAGTTTTGGGACCTTGGGACTAGCATCCTACGAGCAGTACTTC | CASSFGTLGLASYEQYF
TRBJ2-2 | TRBV6-1 | NA | NA | TGTGCCAGCAGCAACGGGGGTGGGAGGGGGGTCGGGGAGCTGTTTTTT | CASSNGGGRGVGELFF
TRBJ2-3 | TRBV29-1 | TRBD2 | NA | TGCAGCGCAACTAAAACGACTAGCGGGAGGCGCGATACGCAGTATTTT | CSATKTTSGRRDTQYF
TRBJ1-1 | TRBV2 | TRBD1 | many | TGTGCCAGCAGCGTTACAGGGGGCGAAACTGAAGCTTTCTTT | CASSVTGGETEAFF
TRBJ2-5 | TRBV4-1 | NA | few | TGCGCCAGCAGCCGGAGACCGGCCCAAGAGACCCAGTACTTC | CASSRRPAQETQYF
TRBJ2-5 | TRBV7-2 | NA | many | TGTGCCAGCAGCTTGTACCGAGAGACCCAGTACTTC | CASSLYRETQYF
TRBJ1-5 | TRBV2 | TRBD1 | NA | TGTGCCATCCGCGAACAGGGGAGTCAGCCCCAGCATTTT | CAIREQGSQPQHF
TRBJ2-3 | TRBV11-2 | NA | NA | TGTGCCAGCAGCAGAGTTGGGGGCTTTCGCGCAGATACGCAGTATTTT | CASSRVGGFRADTQYF
TRBJ1-2 | TRBV5-4 | TRBD1 | NA | TGTGCCAGCAGCCGGGCGGACAGGTTTAACTATGGCTACACCTTC | CASSRADRFNYGYTF
TRBJ2-7 | TRBV11-2 | NA | many | TGTGCCAGCGTACTATTCGCCGGTTACGAGCAGTACTTC | CASVLFAGYEQYF
TRBJ2-7 | TRBV12-3/TRBV12-4 | NA | many | TGTGCCAGCAGCCCACCGGTCGGGGGCGGGAGCGGACCCCTCGAGCAGTACTTC | CASSPPVGGGSGPLEQYF
TRBJ1-4 | TRBV27 | NA | NA | TGTGCCAGCAGGACTTCGACAGGAAATGAAAAACTGTTTTTT | CASRTSTGNEKLFF